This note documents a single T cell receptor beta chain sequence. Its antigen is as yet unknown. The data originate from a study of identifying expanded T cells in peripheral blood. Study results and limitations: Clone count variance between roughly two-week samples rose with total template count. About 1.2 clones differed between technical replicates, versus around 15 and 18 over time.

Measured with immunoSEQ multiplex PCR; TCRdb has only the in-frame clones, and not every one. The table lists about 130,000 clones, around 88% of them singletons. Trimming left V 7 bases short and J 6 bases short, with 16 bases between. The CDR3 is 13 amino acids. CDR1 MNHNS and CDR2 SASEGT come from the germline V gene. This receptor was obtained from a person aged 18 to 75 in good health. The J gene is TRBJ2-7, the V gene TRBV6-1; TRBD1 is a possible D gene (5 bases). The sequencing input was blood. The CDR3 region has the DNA TGTGCCAGCATCCTGCAGGGTATCAGCGAGCAGTACTTC. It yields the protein CASILQGISEQYF.